The present TCR beta chain was sequenced within a study of cytomegalovirus exposure and HLA in healthy donors. On the study more broadly: About 80 million unique TCR sequences came from HLA-typed donors in an early release. Whole-study results and caveats: The study recorded some 160 TCR beta chains that were cytomegalovirus-associated. Immune exposure information available was restricted to CMV serostatus. In vitro testing confirmed three CMV-associated chains as specific for CMV antigens.

This clone has just one count. Its antigen is unidentified. Researchers ran the PCR with 60 Vbeta and 13 Jbeta primers. The data were produced by immunoSEQ multiplex PCR, yet TCRdb's version contains in-frame clones alone and is incomplete. The table records around 140,000 clones, about 87% of them present only once. This CDR3 is 15 amino acids long. In germline, CDR1 is PRHDT, CDR2 FYEKMQ (reference sequence). V lost 4 bases to trimming and J lost 3 bases, with 13 bases between them. Material for sequencing was PBMCs. The V and J genes are TRBV13 and TRBJ2-1; no clear D gene. The sequence came from a woman younger than 45 in good health and CMV-seronegative. The CDR3 region is CASSSPDKVYNEQFF. The CDR3 DNA follows: TGTGCCAGCAGCTCCCCCGACAAGGTCTACAATGAGCAGTTCTTC. The full variable domain, its missing parts supplied by reference TRBV13 and TRBJ2-1, is AAGVIQSPRHLIKEKRETATLKCYPIPRHDTVYWYQQGPGQDPQFLISFYEKMQSDKGSIPDRFSAQQFSDYHSELNMSSLELGDSALYFCASSSPDKVYNEQFFGPGTRLTVL.